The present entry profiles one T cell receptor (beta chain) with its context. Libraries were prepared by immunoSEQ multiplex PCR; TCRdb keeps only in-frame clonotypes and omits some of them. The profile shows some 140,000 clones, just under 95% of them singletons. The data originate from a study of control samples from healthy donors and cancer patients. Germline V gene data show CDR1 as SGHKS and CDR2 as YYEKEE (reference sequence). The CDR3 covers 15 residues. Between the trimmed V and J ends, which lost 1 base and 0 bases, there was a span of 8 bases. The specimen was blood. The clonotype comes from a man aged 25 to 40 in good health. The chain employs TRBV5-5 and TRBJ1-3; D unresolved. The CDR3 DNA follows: TGTGCCAGCAGCTTGCGGTTCGACTCTGGAAACACCATATATTTT. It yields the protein CASSLRFDSGNTIYF.